This T cell receptor (beta chain) came from a study of CD8 T cells in Susac syndrome. Overall study findings and caveats: Approximately 16 Susac-specific public clones were found in total CD8+ repertoires and several in CD8+ TEMRA repertoires.

The RNA, roughly 0.45 to 1 ug, was put through reverse transcription using random hexamers. A single record per CDR3 protein comes from TCRdb applying MiXCR to the immunoSEQ multiplex PCR reads. The sample lists about 140,000 distinct CDR3 sequences; 95% were seen once. In blood CD8+ and CD4+ T cells, TCR beta underwent sequencing. Definite or probable Susac syndrome was diagnosed using recently defined diagnostic criteria. TEMRA cells underwent FACS enrichment and CD8+ and CD4+ T cells underwent negative isolation. Remarks on this clonotype: Its antigen is not identified.

The V gene lost 6 bases and the J gene lost 4 bases, with 13 bases spanning the gap. Per the germline V gene, CDR1 is MNHEY and CDR2 is SMNVEV (reference sequence). The CDR3 is made up of 14 amino acids. This chain uses TRBV27 with TRBJ1-5; maybe TRBD1 (5 bases). The source material was CD8+ T cells from PBMCs. The TCR was taken from a human donor with Susac syndrome. The CDR3 DNA follows: TGTGCCAGCAGACTAGGACAAGAGAATCAGCCCCAGCATTTT. Translation: CASRLGQENQPQHF.